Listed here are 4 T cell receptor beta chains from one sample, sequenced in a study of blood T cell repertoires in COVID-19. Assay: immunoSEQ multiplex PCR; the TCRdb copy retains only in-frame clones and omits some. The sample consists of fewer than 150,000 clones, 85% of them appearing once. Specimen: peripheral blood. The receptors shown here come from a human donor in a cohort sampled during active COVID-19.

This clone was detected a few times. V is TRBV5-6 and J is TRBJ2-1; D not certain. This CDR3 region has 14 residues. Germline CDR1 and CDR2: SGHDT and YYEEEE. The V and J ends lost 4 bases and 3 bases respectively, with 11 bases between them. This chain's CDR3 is CASSHSGRYNEQFF. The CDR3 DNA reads TGTGCCAGCAGCCACAGTGGCCGCTACAATGAGCAGTTCTTC.

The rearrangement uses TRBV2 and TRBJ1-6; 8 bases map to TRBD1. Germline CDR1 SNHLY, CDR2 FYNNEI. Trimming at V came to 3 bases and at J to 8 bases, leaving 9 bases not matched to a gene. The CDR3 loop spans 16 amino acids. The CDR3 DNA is TGTGCCAGCAGTGACAGCGGCAGGGGGCTCGATTCACCCCTCCACTTT. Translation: CASSDSGRGLDSPLHF. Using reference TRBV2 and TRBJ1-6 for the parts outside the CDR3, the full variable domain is EPEVTQTPSHQVTQMGQEVILRCVPISNHLYFYWYRQILGQKVEFLVSFYNNEISEKSEIFDDQFSVERPDGSNFTLKIRSTKLEDSAMYFCASSDSGRGLDSPLHFGNGTRLTVT.

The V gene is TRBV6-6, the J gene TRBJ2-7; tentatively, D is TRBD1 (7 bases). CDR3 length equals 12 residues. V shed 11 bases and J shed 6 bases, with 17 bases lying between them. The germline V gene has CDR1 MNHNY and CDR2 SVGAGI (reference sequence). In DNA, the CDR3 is TGTGCCTCGAACAGGGGAGGTTCCGAGCAGTACTTC. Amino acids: CASNRGGSEQYF.

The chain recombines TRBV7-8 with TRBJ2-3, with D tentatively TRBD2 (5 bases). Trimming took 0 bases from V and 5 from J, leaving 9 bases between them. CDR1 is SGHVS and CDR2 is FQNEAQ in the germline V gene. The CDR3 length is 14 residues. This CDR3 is CASSLALGEDTQYF. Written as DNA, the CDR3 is TGTGCCAGCAGCTTAGCACTCGGGGAAGATACGCAGTATTTT. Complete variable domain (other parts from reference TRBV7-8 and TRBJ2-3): GAGVSQSPRYKVAKRGQDVALRCDPISGHVSLFWYQQALGQGPEFLTYFQNEAQLDKSGLPSDRFFAERPEGSVSTLKIQRTQQEDSAVYLCASSLALGEDTQYFGPGTRLTVL.